The entry below describes one T cell receptor beta chain. Its target is not known. Samples came from axillary lymph nodes draining the breast cancer. These data originate in a study of breast tumors, draining lymph nodes, adjacent tissues. From the multiplex PCR reads, TCRdb called clonotypes with MiXCR, one entry per CDR3 protein. The sample shows some 130,000 distinct CDR3 sequences, about 20% of them seen only once. Study-level findings and limits: Tumor TCR diversity was below lymph nodes but above nontumor tissue.

Sample: axillary lymph node tissue. The receptor was isolated from a female donor with breast cancer. Some clones in this sample may be carry-over from other donors' samples.

The CDR3, as DNA: TGCGCCAGCAGTGTCGGGAGCGGGACAGATACGCAGTATTTT. It codes for CASSVGSGTDTQYF. The chain links TRBV10-2 to TRBJ2-3; D possibly corresponds to TRBD2 (6 bases). The CDR3 loop spans 14 amino acids. Germline V lookup: CDR1 WSHSY, CDR2 SAAADI. The V end lost 4 bases, the J end lost 3 bases, and 11 bases lay between the germline ends.